The 24 T cell receptor beta chains below were found in one sample sequenced in a study of blood T cell repertoires in COVID-19. The method was immunoSEQ multiplex PCR; TCRdb's version includes in-frame clones alone and lacks a portion of them. The repertoire holds about 73,000 clones, with approximately 92% as singletons. The specimen sequenced was peripheral blood. The source of these receptors is a man aged 80 or over with acute or convalescent COVID-19.

This chain joins TRBV19 and TRBJ2-3; TRBD1 aligns across 10 bases. Germline V lookup: CDR1 LNHDA, CDR2 SQIVND (reference sequence). This CDR3 has 15 residues. V lost 3 bases, J lost 4 bases, and 4 bases stayed unmatched. In DNA, the CDR3 is TGTGCCAGTAGTATTGGGACAGGGGACGCAGATACGCAGTATTTT. It encodes CASSIGTGDADTQYF.

The chain carries TRBV5-5 and TRBJ2-7; 11 positions match TRBD1. The J segment lost 3 bases and the V segment lost 0 bases, leaving 5 bases of the junction unmatched. Looked up from germline, CDR1 is SGHKS and CDR2 is YYEKEE (reference sequence). This CDR3 is built from 16 residues. CDR3 DNA sequence: TGTGCCAGCAGCTTGGTGCATGGGACAGGGGGCTACGAGCAGTACTTC. Translating it yields CASSLVHGTGGYEQYF.

The rearrangement joins TRBV6-1 to TRBJ1-3; possibly TRBD1 for D (6 bases). The CDR3 sequence is 14 residues long. V was pared by 2 bases and J by 4 bases, with 9 bases between. CDR1 is MNHNS and CDR2 is SASEGT in the germline V gene. The CDR3 region is CASSEIGQGNTIYF. The CDR3 DNA reads TGTGCCAGCAGTGAAATCGGACAGGGAAACACCATATATTTT.

This clone has a handful of counts. The chain uses TRBV3-1 (or the pseudogene TRBV3-2) and TRBJ2-3, with a possible D match to TRBD1 (5 bases). This CDR3 contains 13 residues. Trimming shortened V by 4 bases and J by 4 bases, and 9 bases separated the two germline ends. Germline CDR1 LGHDT, CDR2 YNNKEL (reference sequence). The CDR3 nucleotides read TGTGCCAGCAGCCGACGCAGGGCAGATACGCAGTATTTT. Residues: CASSRRRADTQYF.

The CDR3 loop reads CATSRDRGTSSGNTIYF. CDR3 DNA sequence: TGTGCCACCAGCAGAGATCGGGGTACAAGCTCTGGAAACACCATATATTTT. The rearrangement uses TRBV15 and TRBJ1-3; D remains ambiguous. Between the trimmed V and J ends, which lost 0 bases and 0 bases, there was a span of 12 bases. The germline CDR1 and CDR2 sequences are LNHNV and YYDKDF (reference sequence). The CDR3 runs 17 residues.

The sample holds a few counts of this clone. The chain joins TRBV28 to TRBJ1-5; 7 bases map to TRBD1. The CDR3 consists of 14 residues. The V and J ends lost 5 bases and 5 bases, in that order; junction bases with no gene match: 6. Germline CDR1 reads MDHEN; CDR2 reads SYDVKM. Here the CDR3 reads CASSPRQGHQPQHF. CDR3 nucleotides: TGTGCCAGCAGTCCCCGACAGGGCCATCAGCCCCAGCATTTT.

The rearrangement joins TRBV27 to TRBJ2-1; 7 bases agree with TRBD1. V was clipped by 2 bases and J by 5 bases; unmatched bases: 6. This CDR3 has 15 residues. Germline values: CDR1 MNHEY, CDR2 SMNVEV (reference sequence). The CDR3: CASSLITGVHNEQFF. DNA for the CDR3: TGTGCCAGCAGTTTAATTACAGGGGTTCACAATGAGCAGTTCTTC.

V and J are TRBV6-1 and TRBJ1-5; TRBD1 is a possible D gene (6 bases). Germline V gene lookup returns CDR1 MNHNS and CDR2 SASEGT. V was pared by 0 bases and J by 2 bases, with 20 bases between. The CDR3 extends over 19 amino acids. The CDR3, as DNA: TGTGCCAGCAGTGAAGCCGACGGTTCCAGGGGCTTCGGCAATCAGCCCCAGCATTTT. As protein: CASSEADGSRGFGNQPQHF.

The CDR3 reads CASREDPYNEQFF. CDR3 in DNA: TGTGCCAGCAGGGAGGACCCCTACAATGAGCAGTTCTTC. This chain links TRBV6-6 with TRBJ2-1, with a tentative D call TRBD2 (5 bases). Germline V gives CDR1 MNHNY, CDR2 SVGAGI (reference sequence). Trimming removed 6 bases at V and 2 bases at J, with 8 bases between. The length of the CDR3 is 13 residues.

This chain connects TRBV6-5 to TRBJ1-5, with D hard to call. This CDR3 spans 14 amino acids. CDR1 is MNHEY, CDR2 SVGAGI, per germline. Trimming removed 5 bases from V and 0 bases from J, with 8 bases in between. The CDR3 protein is CASSRTYSNQPQHF. The CDR3, as DNA: TGTGCCAGCAGTCGGACTTATAGCAATCAGCCCCAGCATTTT.

The V gene is TRBV11-1, the J gene TRBJ2-3, with D unclear. This CDR3 has 14 residues. Trimming pared 3 bases from V and 0 bases from J, leaving 7 bases between. Per germline, CDR1 SGHAT and CDR2 FQDESV (reference sequence). This chain's CDR3 is CASSFQISTDTQYF. For the CDR3, the DNA is TGTGCCAGCAGCTTTCAGATTAGCACAGATACGCAGTATTTT.

The chain employs TRBV18 and TRBJ2-1; 10 bases map to TRBD2. This CDR3 is 20 amino acids long. V was clipped by 0 bases and J by 1 base; unmatched bases: 12. Looked up from germline, CDR1 is KGHSH and CDR2 is LQKENI. Written as DNA, the CDR3 is TGTGCCAGCTCACCACCTACCGGGACTAGCGCACAGGCTTCCTACAATGAGCAGTTCTTC. It yields the protein CASSPPTGTSAQASYNEQFF.

In DNA, the CDR3 is TGTGCCAGCAGTGAGGGACAGTACCTGGAGGACACTGAAGCTTTCTTT. This gives the protein CASSEGQYLEDTEAFF. The rearrangement joins TRBV25-1 to TRBJ1-1, with TRBD1 matching over 7 bases. The CDR3 is made up of 16 amino acids. From germline, CDR1 is MGHDK and CDR2 SYGVNS. V trimming: 3 bases; J trimming: 3 bases; junction bases outside the gene matches: 10.

The chain carries TRBV6-5 and TRBJ1-1; D gene ambiguous. This CDR3 spans 13 amino acids. Germline CDR1 and CDR2: MNHEY and SVGAGI. Between the trimmed V and J ends, which lost 0 bases and 8 bases, there was a span of 10 bases. Here the CDR3 reads CASSYSDGGEAFF. CDR3 bases: TGTGCCAGCAGTTACTCAGACGGCGGGGAAGCTTTCTTT.

The chain has TRBV20-1 and TRBJ2-1, with 13 positions matching TRBD2. This CDR3 is 15 amino acids long. Trimming cost V 3 bases and J 8 bases; bases outside gene matches: 7. Germline CDR1 and CDR2: DFQATT and SNEGSKA (reference sequence). In DNA form, the CDR3 reads TGCAGTGCTAGTTATGGACTAGCGGGAGACCATGAGCAGTTCTTC. Translation: CSASYGLAGDHEQFF.

The chain joins TRBV5-5 to TRBJ1-3, with 8 bases aligning to TRBD1. CDR1 and CDR2 from the germline V gene are SGHKS and YYEKEE (reference sequence). The CDR3 length is 19 residues. V gave up 4 bases and J gave up 0 bases; unmatched junction bases: 15. CDR3 DNA: TGTGCCAGCAGCGCCAGGGCAACAGGGGGTTTTTTCTCTGGAAACACCATATATTTT. Translating gives CASSARATGGFFSGNTIYF.

This chain links TRBV6-5 with TRBJ2-7, with a weak D call TRBD1 (5 bases). Germline V CDR1 and CDR2: MNHEY, SVGAGI. The CDR3 sequence is 13 residues long. V was clipped by 4 bases and J by 3 bases, with 10 bases between them. CDR3 residues: CASSSGRNYEQYF. As DNA, the CDR3 is TGTGCCAGCAGTTCAGGGCGTAACTACGAGCAGTACTTC.

V usage is TRBV12-5 and J usage is TRBJ1-4; 7 bases match TRBD1. Germline CDR1 reads LGHNT; CDR2 reads FRNRAP. V was pared by 5 bases and J by 4 bases, with 4 bases of the junction left unmatched. The CDR3 has 14 residues. CDR3 sequence reads: CASGPGQHNEKLFF. Written as DNA, the CDR3 is TGTGCTAGTGGTCCGGGACAGCATAATGAAAAACTGTTTTTT.

The rearrangement links TRBV7-3 to TRBJ2-3, with 7 nucleotides matching TRBD1. The CDR3 contains 15 residues. Germline CDR1 and CDR2: SGHTA and FQGTGA. Trimming removed 5 bases from V and 3 bases from J; junction bases left unmatched: 8. The CDR3 is CASSLDRESTDTQYF. The CDR3 DNA sequence: TGTGCCAGCAGCCTTGACAGGGAAAGTACAGATACGCAGTATTTT.

J is TRBJ1-6 and V is TRBV11-2, with 7 bases matching TRBD1. Germline V CDR1 and CDR2: SGHAT, FQNNGV. This CDR3 comprises 16 residues. The V and J ends lost 5 bases and 4 bases, in that order; junction bases with no gene match: 8. The CDR3 protein is CASSQTGALYNSPLHF. For the CDR3, the DNA is TGTGCCAGCAGCCAAACAGGGGCTTTATATAATTCACCCCTCCACTTT.

The rearrangement joins TRBV7-3 to TRBJ2-7, with D possibly matching TRBD2 (5 bases). V lost 5 bases, J lost 2 bases, and 10 bases lay in between. CDR3 length: 13 amino acids. Per the germline V gene, CDR1 is SGHTA and CDR2 is FQGTGA. CDR3 loop: CASSPSGAYEQYF. The CDR3 DNA reads TGTGCCAGCAGCCCCTCCGGGGCCTACGAGCAGTACTTC.

The V and J genes are TRBV19 and TRBJ1-5, with a possible D match to TRBD1 (5 bases). Germline V gene sequence: CDR1 LNHDA, CDR2 SQIVND (reference sequence). CDR3 size: 15 residues. V shed 4 bases and J shed 3 bases, with 13 bases lying between them. The CDR3 bases are TGTGCCAGTAGTACTCGGAGGGGTCCCAATCAGCCCCAGCATTTT. Translated, it gives CASSTRRGPNQPQHF.

This chain uses TRBV7-2 with TRBJ1-2; TRBD1 matches at 7 bases. Germline values: CDR1 SGHTA, CDR2 FQGNSA. Germline trimming cut 5 bases from V and 4 bases from J; bases unmatched to any gene: 7. This CDR3 has 14 residues. CDR3 loop: CASSRQTGTYGYTF. The CDR3 nucleotides read TGTGCCAGCAGCCGCCAGACAGGGACCTATGGCTACACCTTC. Complete variable domain (other parts from reference TRBV7-2 and TRBJ1-2): GAGVSQSPSNKVTEKGKDVELRCDPISGHTALYWYRQSLGQGLEFLIYFQGNSAPDKSGLPSDRFSAERTGGSVSTLTIQRTQQEDSAVYLCASSRQTGTYGYTFGSGTRLTVV.

The chain recombines TRBV12-5 with TRBJ1-1, with D tentatively TRBD1 (5 bases). The length of the CDR3 is 14 residues. CDR1 LGHNT and CDR2 FRNRAP come from the germline V gene. V was pared by 6 bases and J by 1 base, with 12 bases between. The CDR3 DNA reads as TGTGCTAGTGGCTCCCCACAGGAGAACACTGAAGCTTTCTTT. It translates to CASGSPQENTEAFF.